This T cell receptor beta chain originates from a study of blood T cell repertoires in COVID-19. Methods used by the authors: Estimates of nucleated cell counts were drawn from the amplification of reference gene primers. The table came from immunoSEQ multiplex PCR; TCRdb's copy has only in-frame clones and leaves some out. D and trimming come from the DNA, and the V and J calls and clone size come from that table. Of tens of thousands of clones in the sample, over 75% were seen once. Germline V gene lookup returns CDR1 LNHDA and CDR2 SQIVND (reference sequence). The V and J ends lost 3 bases and 5 bases respectively, with 14 bases between them. This CDR3 has 15 residues. This clone was found a few times.

The sequence came from a man aged 50 to 60 with active COVID-19. Sequenced sample: peripheral blood. The chain uses TRBV19 and TRBJ2-1; tentative D call: TRBD2 (6 bases). CDR3 protein: CASSIAGSAHNEQFF. The CDR3 nucleotides are TGTGCCAGTAGTATCGCGGGGTCGGCGCACAATGAGCAGTTCTTC.